The 8 T cell receptor beta chains reported below all come from one sample, sequenced in a study of T cell changes during pregnancy in multiple sclerosis. The protocol was immunoSEQ multiplex PCR, while the TCRdb copy is restricted to in-frame clones and leaves out a portion. The sample consists of about 50,000 clones, around 94% of them appearing once. Sequencing used CD4+ T cells from peripheral blood mononuclear cells, obtained in the third trimester of pregnancy. The receptors shown here come from a female donor with multiple sclerosis, enrolled in a pregnancy study.

V usage is TRBV5-1 and J usage is TRBJ2-3, with D possibly TRBD1 on 5 matching bases. V was trimmed by 5 bases and J by 4 bases, leaving 14 bases between them. There are 14 residues in the CDR3. Germline CDR1 SGHRS, CDR2 YFSETQ. DNA for the CDR3: TGCGCCAGCAGGAAAAGGGCAGGGCCAGATACGCAGTATTTT. It is translated as CASRKRAGPDTQYF.

The chain uses TRBV15 and TRBJ1-6, with D uncertain. Germline assignment: CDR1 LNHNV and CDR2 YYDKDF (reference sequence). The CDR3 consists of 14 residues. Trimming stripped 0 bases from V and 10 bases from J, with 10 bases between. CDR3 sequence reads: CATSRDRGKSPLHF. CDR3 nucleotides: TGTGCCACCAGCAGAGATCGGGGAAAATCACCCCTCCACTTT. The full variable domain, in which reference TRBV15 and TRBJ1-6 provide the parts outside the CDR3, is DAMVIQNPRYQVTQFGKPVTLSCSQTLNHNVMYWYQQKSSQAPKLLFHYYDKDFNNEADTPDNFQSRRPNTSFCFLDIRSPGLGDTAMYLCATSRDRGKSPLHFGNGTRLTVT.

The chain links TRBV5-3 to TRBJ1-5; TRBD1 agrees at 7 bases. TRBV5-3 is placed among ORFs of uncertain function. The CDR3 is made up of 20 amino acids. The junction had 17 bases not matched to a gene; V was cut back by 0 bases and J by 2 bases. CDR3 in DNA: TGTGCCAGAAGCTTGGAGGTAAACCGAGACAGGGACTCTGGCAATCAGCCCCAGCATTTT. Amino acid sequence: CARSLEVNRDRDSGNQPQHF.

The chain couples TRBV9 to TRBJ2-5, with 12 nucleotides matching TRBD1. The CDR3 contains 15 residues. V dropped 2 bases and J dropped 11; count of bases not matched to a gene: 10. Germline V gives CDR1 SGDLS, CDR2 YYNGEE. CDR3 bases: TGTGCCAGCAGCGTCTCGGGACAGGGGGCGTTAGAGCAGTACTTC. It encodes CASSVSGQGALEQYF.

This clone came up once. The same CDR3 also results from other DNA sequences found in this sample. The V and J genes are TRBV7-2 and TRBJ2-1, with 10 bases aligning to TRBD2. The germline V gene has CDR1 SGHTA and CDR2 FQGNSA. The CDR3 is made up of 18 amino acids. V was pared by 4 bases and J by 3 bases, with 12 bases of the junction left unmatched. The CDR3 is CASSSRVLAGGFYNEQFF. CDR3 DNA sequence: TGTGCCAGCAGCTCCCGTGTTTTAGCGGGGGGCTTCTACAATGAGCAGTTCTTC.

The rearrangement links TRBV7-2 to TRBJ2-3; D might be TRBD1 (5 bases). The CDR3 length is 16 residues. V shed 5 bases and J shed 4 bases, with 19 bases lying between them. Per the germline V gene, CDR1 is SGHTA and CDR2 is FQGNSA. DNA for the CDR3: TGTGCCAGCAGCCCCCGGATTGGGGCCAGCGCAGATACGCAGTATTTT. Amino acids: CASSPRIGASADTQYF.

The chain employs TRBV18 and TRBJ1-1, with D uncertain. V gave up 6 bases and J gave up 0 bases, with 11 bases separating them. Germline CDR1 KGHSH, CDR2 LQKENI. CDR3 length: 14 amino acids. The CDR3 DNA is TGTGCCAGCTCTCGGACGGGAATGAACACTGAAGCTTTCTTT. Protein product: CASSRTGMNTEAFF.

The chain uses TRBV15 and TRBJ1-1; D not resolved. Germline loops: CDR1 LNHNV, CDR2 YYDKDF (reference sequence). Trimming pared 0 bases from V and 3 bases from J, leaving 8 bases between. This CDR3 has 14 residues. The CDR3 sequence: CATSRDPLYTEAFF. CDR3 DNA sequence: TGTGCCACCAGCAGAGATCCTTTGTACACTGAAGCTTTCTTT.